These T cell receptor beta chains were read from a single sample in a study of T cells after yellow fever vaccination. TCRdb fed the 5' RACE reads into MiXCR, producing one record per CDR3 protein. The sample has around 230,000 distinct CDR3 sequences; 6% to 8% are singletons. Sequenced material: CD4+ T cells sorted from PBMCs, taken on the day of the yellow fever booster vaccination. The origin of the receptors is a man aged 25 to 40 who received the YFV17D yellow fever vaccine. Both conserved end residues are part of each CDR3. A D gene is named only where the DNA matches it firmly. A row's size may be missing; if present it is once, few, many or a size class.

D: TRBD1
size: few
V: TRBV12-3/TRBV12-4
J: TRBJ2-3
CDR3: CASSLRTGAMGTQYF
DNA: TGTGCCAGCAGCCTTCGGACAGGAGCGATGGGCACGCAGTATTTT

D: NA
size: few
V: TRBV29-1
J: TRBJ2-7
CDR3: CSVAQGRYEQYF
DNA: TGCAGCGTTGCACAGGGTCGGTACGAGCAGTACTTC

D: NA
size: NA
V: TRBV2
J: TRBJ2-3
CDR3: CASFGSGGSTDTQYF
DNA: TGTGCCAGCTTTGGTTCCGGGGGAAGCACAGATACGCAGTATTTT

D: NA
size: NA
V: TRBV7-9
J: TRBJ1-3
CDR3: CASSKGRRNTIYF
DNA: TGTGCCAGCAGCAAAGGACGGAGAAACACCATATATTTT

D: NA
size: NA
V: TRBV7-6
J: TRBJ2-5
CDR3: CASSLGGWSQETQYF
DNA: TGTGCCAGCAGCCTTGGGGGCTGGTCTCAAGAGACCCAGTACTTC

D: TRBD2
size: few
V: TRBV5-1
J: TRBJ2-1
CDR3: CASSVVLAGGNEQFF
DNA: TGCGCCAGCAGCGTAGTACTAGCGGGAGGTAATGAGCAGTTCTTC

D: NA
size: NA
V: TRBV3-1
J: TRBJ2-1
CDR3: CASSPDSGINEQFF
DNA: TGTGCCAGCAGCCCTGATTCGGGTATTAACGAGCAGTTCTTC

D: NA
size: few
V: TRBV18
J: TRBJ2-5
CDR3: CASSPLNGIQETQYF
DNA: TGTGCCAGCTCACCACTTAACGGAATTCAAGAGACCCAGTACTTC

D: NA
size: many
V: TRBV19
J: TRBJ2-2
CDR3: CASSIDRAGTGELFF
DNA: TGTGCCAGTAGTATAGATCGGGCTGGCACCGGGGAGCTGTTTTTT

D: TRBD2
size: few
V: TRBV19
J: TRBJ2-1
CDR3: CASSITSGGTYNEQFF
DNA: TGTGCCAGTAGTATTACTAGCGGGGGGACCTACAATGAGCAGTTCTTC

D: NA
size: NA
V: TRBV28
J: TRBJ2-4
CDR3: CASIGSPKNIQYF
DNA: TGTGCCAGCATCGGGTCACCAAAAAACATTCAGTACTTC

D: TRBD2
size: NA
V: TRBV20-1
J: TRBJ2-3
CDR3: CSASALAEDTQYF
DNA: TGCAGTGCCAGTGCTCTAGCGGAAGATACGCAGTATTTT

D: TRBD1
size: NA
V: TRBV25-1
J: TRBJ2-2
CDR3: CANSAHRQGEYTGELFF
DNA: TGTGCCAACAGTGCCCATCGACAGGGGGAATACACCGGGGAGCTGTTTTTT

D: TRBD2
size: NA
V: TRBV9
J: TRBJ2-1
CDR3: CASSVVPSGVYNEQFF
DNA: TGTGCCAGCAGCGTAGTACCTAGCGGAGTTTACAATGAGCAGTTCTTC

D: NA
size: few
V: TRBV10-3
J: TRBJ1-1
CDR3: CAISEWGLNTEAFF
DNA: TGTGCCATCAGTGAGTGGGGACTGAACACTGAAGCTTTCTTT

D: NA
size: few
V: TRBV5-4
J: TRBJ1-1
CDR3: CASSLESIMNTEAFF
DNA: TGTGCCAGCAGCTTGGAGAGCATCATGAACACTGAAGCTTTCTTT

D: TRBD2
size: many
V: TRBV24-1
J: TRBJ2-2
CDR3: CATSDPTSVGTGELFF
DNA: TGTGCCACCAGTGACCCCACTAGCGTGGGAACCGGGGAGCTGTTTTTT

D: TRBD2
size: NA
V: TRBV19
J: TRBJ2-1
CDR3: CASSYRLASREQFF
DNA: TGTGCCAGTAGTTACCGACTAGCTTCGCGTGAGCAGTTCTTC

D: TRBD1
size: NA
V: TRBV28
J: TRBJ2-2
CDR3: CASGTETTGELFF
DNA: TGTGCCAGCGGGACAGAGACCACCGGGGAGCTGTTTTTT

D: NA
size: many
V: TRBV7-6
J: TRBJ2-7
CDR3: CASSLLAGRYF
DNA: TGTGCCAGCAGCTTACTGGCAGGGCGTTACTTC

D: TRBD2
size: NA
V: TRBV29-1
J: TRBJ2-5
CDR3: CSVEDTLAENQETQYF
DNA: TGCAGCGTTGAAGATACTCTAGCGGAGAACCAAGAGACCCAGTACTTC

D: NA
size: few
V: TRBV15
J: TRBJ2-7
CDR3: CATSRTVRDSYEQYF
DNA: TGTGCCACCAGCAGGACAGTTCGGGATAGTTACGAGCAGTACTTC

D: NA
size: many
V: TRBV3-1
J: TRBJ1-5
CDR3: CAAGNGQGQPQHF
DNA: TGTGCCGCAGGAAACGGGCAGGGTCAGCCCCAGCATTTT

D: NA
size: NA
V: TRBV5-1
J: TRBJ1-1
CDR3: CASSHRDLNTEAFF
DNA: TGCGCCAGCAGCCACAGGGATTTGAACACTGAAGCTTTCTTT

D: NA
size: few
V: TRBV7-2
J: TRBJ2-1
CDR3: CASSPNAGQINEQFF
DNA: TGTGCCAGCAGCCCCAACGCGGGGCAAATCAATGAGCAGTTCTTC

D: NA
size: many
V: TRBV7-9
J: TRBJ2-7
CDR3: CASSFSTGFEQYF
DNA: TGTGCCAGCAGCTTTTCTACAGGCTTCGAGCAGTACTTC

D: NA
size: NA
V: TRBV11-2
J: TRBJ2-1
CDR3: CASGTGLYNEQFF
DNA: TGTGCCAGCGGGACGGGACTCTACAATGAGCAGTTCTTC

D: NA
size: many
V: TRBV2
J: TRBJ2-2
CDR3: CASSVLMDTGELFF
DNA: TGTGCCAGCAGTGTCCTAATGGACACCGGGGAGCTGTTTTTT

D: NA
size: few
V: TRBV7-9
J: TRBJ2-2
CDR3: CASSQGGTNTGELFF
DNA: TGTGCCAGCAGCCAGGGGGGAACGAACACCGGGGAGCTGTTTTTT

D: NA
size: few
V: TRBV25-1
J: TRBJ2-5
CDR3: CASSATGSQETQYF
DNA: TGTGCCAGCAGTGCCACAGGATCTCAAGAGACCCAGTACTTC

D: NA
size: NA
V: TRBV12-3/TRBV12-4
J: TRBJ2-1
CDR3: CASSDMSSYNEQFF
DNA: TGTGCCAGCAGCGATATGAGCTCCTACAATGAGCAGTTCTTC

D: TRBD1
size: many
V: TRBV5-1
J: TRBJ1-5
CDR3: CASSIQGGFGQPQHF
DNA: TGCGCCAGCAGCATACAGGGGGGGTTTGGTCAGCCCCAGCATTTT

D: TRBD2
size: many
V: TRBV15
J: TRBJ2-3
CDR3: CATSRVRLAGSTDTQYF
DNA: TGTGCCACCAGCAGAGTCCGGCTAGCGGGATCCACAGATACGCAGTATTTT

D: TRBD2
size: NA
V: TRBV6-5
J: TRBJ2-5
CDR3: CASSSPWVSGRGQETQYF
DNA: TGTGCCAGCAGTTCCCCGTGGGTTAGCGGGAGGGGGCAAGAGACCCAGTACTTC

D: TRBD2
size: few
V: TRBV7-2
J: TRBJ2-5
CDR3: CASRRGSGRSETQYF
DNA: TGTGCCAGCAGGCGCGGTAGCGGGAGATCAGAGACCCAGTACTTC

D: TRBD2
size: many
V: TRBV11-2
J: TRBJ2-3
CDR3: CASSLVFSAVAGADTQYF
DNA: TGTGCCAGCAGCTTAGTATTCTCTGCAGTAGCGGGAGCAGATACGCAGTATTTT

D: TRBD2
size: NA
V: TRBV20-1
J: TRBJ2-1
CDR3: CSAPGTSGSGEQFF
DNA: TGCAGTGCTCCCGGGACTAGCGGCTCGGGTGAGCAGTTCTTC

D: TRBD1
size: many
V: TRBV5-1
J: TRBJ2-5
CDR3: CASSSQGWQETQYF
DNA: TGCGCCAGCAGCTCACAGGGGTGGCAAGAGACCCAGTACTTC

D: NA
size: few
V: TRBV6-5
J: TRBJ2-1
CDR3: CASSYSRRVGQSSYNEQFF
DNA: TGTGCCAGCAGTTACTCGAGGCGCGTGGGTCAGAGCTCCTACAATGAGCAGTTCTTC

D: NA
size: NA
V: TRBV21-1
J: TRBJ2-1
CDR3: CASSAQTDRGRKGTDNEQFF
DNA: TGTGCCAGCAGCGCCCAAACAGACAGGGGGCGCAAGGGGACGGACAATGAGCAGTTCTTC

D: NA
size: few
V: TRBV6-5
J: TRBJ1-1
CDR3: CASSYSGGALNTEAFF
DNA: TGTGCCAGCAGTTACTCGGGAGGCGCCTTGAACACTGAAGCTTTCTTT

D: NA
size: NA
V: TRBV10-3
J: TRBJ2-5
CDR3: CAISEGARGETQYF
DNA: TGTGCCATCAGTGAGGGGGCCAGGGGAGAGACCCAGTACTTC

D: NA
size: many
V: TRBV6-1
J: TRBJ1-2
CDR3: CASSEGTGRPYGYTF
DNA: TGTGCCAGCAGTGAAGGCACAGGACGTCCCTATGGCTACACCTTC

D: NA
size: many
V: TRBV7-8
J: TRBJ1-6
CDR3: CASSLAGDSPLHF
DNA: TGTGCCAGCAGCTTGGCCGGGGATTCACCCCTCCACTTT

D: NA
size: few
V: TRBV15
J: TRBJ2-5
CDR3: CATSRDVRGWETQYF
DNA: TGTGCCACCAGCAGAGACGTCAGGGGATGGGAGACCCAGTACTTC

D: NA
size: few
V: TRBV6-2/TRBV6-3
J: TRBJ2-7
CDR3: CASKMGSTSYEQYF
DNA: TGTGCCAGCAAGATGGGTTCCACCTCCTACGAGCAGTACTTC

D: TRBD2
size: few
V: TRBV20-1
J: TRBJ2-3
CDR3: CSAIGTTISTDTQYF
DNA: TGCAGTGCTATTGGGACTACGATAAGCACAGATACGCAGTATTTT

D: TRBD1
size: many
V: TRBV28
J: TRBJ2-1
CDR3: CASGGQGALLSSYNEQFF
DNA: TGTGCCAGCGGTGGACAGGGGGCACTTCTGAGCTCCTACAATGAGCAGTTCTTC

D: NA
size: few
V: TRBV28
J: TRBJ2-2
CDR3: CASSLPGVITGELFF
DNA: TGTGCCAGCAGTTTACCCGGGGTGATCACCGGGGAGCTGTTTTTT

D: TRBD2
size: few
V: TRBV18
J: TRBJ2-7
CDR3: CASSPYRGGEDEQYF
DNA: TGTGCCAGCTCACCCTACCGGGGGGGAGAGGACGAGCAGTACTTC

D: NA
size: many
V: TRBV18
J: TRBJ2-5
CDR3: CASSPASYQETQYF
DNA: TGTGCCAGCTCACCTGCATCGTACCAAGAGACCCAGTACTTC

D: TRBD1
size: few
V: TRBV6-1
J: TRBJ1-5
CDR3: CASSEASDRDQPQHF
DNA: TGTGCCAGCAGTGAAGCCTCGGACAGGGACCAGCCCCAGCATTTT

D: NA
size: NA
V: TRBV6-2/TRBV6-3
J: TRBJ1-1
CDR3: CASSRGTTKGAFF
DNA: TGTGCCAGCAGTAGAGGGACCACGAAAGGAGCTTTCTTT